This T cell receptor (beta chain) originates from a study of cytotoxic CD8 clonotypes in ibrutinib-treated CLL. Deep sequencing aimed at 1 in 200,000 to 1 in 1 million T cells' resolution. Measured with immunoSEQ multiplex PCR; TCRdb has only the in-frame clones, and not every one. The profile covers 130,000 to 150,000 clones, with 75% to 95% appearing a single time and 9.5% to 14% taken by the ten largest. The study, taken as a whole, reports: Under therapy, public clonotypes either contracted or stayed stable, and they were uncommon. For progressing versus sustained-remission patients, sampling times were not the same. Pretreatment clonality was elevated relative to age-matched healthy donors and paralleled circulating CD8+ T-cell counts.

The length of the CDR3 is 13 residues. Trimming cost V 4 bases and J 6 bases, with 11 bases left between them. From germline, CDR1 is SEHNR and CDR2 FQNEAQ (reference sequence). With respect to this clone: Its antigen is unidentified.

This receptor was identified in a human donor with chronic lymphocytic leukemia. Specimen: PBMCs, collected after 12 months of ibrutinib treatment. The chain has TRBV7-9 and TRBJ2-3; D is perhaps TRBD2 (6 bases). The CDR3 here is CASSSTSYDTQYF. The CDR3, as DNA: TGTGCCAGCAGCTCTACTAGCTACGATACGCAGTATTTT.